This TCR beta chain was observed in a study of T cell clusters in autoimmune cytopenias. Germline loops: CDR1 MNHNY, CDR2 SVGAGI (reference sequence). This CDR3 contains 14 residues. Roughly 38,000 genome equivalents of blood DNA were amplified for TRB. TRB rearrangements were amplified by touch-down multiplex PCR with mixed TRB-A/B primers. TCRdb reanalyzed the multiplex PCR reads and collapses them to one entry per CDR3 protein, without DNA. Its listing shows approximately 5,300 distinct CDR3 sequences. Overall study findings and caveats: Active autoimmune hepatitis patients had about 3.3-fold fewer exclusive TRB clusters than healthy donors. The cluster-lack signature was not seen for secondary cytopenia versus chronic lymphocytic leukemia.

This clonotype is medium-sized by frequency. What it binds is not known. The sample was also linked to a second study, of T cell repertoires in aging, cancer and after chemotherapy. That study reports: Roughly 9.1 million TCR reads were in the whole dataset.

The sequenced material came from peripheral blood. This receptor was obtained from a human donor in good health. The rearrangement joins TRBV6-6 to TRBJ2-2. Here the CDR3 reads CASSLRGNTGELFF.